This T cell receptor (beta chain) was obtained from a study of a mutant IDH1 vaccine in newly diagnosed glioma. As to this clone: Its antigen is unknown.

The V end was cut by 0 bases, the J end by 1 base, with 13 bases between. The CDR3 has 16 amino acids. CDR1 and CDR2 (germline): MNHNS, SASEGT. TCRdb's copy holds only in-frame clones and misses some; the assay was immunoSEQ multiplex PCR. Of 69,000 or so clones listed, 85% to 90% were seen once; the top ten hold approximately 2%. The time point here: week 35, safety follow-up. What each vaccine dose contained was 300 ug of mutant IDH1 20-mer peptide, accompanied by topical imiquimod. The receptor comes from a man aged 30-40 years with glioma. The input for sequencing was PBMCs, taken from a glioma patient whose treatment included an IDH1 peptide vaccine. The chain links TRBV6-1 to TRBJ2-7, with TRBD2 as a possible D gene (6 bases). The CDR3, as DNA: TGTGCCAGCAGTGAAGCAGGGCGGGACCATTCCTACGAGCAGTACTTC. Translated: CASSEAGRDHSYEQYF.